The present entry profiles one T cell receptor (beta chain) with its context. Methods used by the authors: Counts of nucleated cells, estimated from reference gene primer amplification, were obtained. Clones were sequenced by immunoSEQ multiplex PCR, and TCRdb holds only the in-frame ones, with some missing. V and J calls and clone size are those listed in that table; D and trimming were worked out from the DNA. The sample consists of some 250,000 clones, approximately 86% of them appearing once. The sample comes from a study of blood T cell repertoires in COVID-19. Overall study: COVID-19 samples, acute and convalescent, were from the United States, Italy and Spain. Nucleic acid was either cDNA or gDNA, and it came from T cells, B-cell-depleted T cells, or PBMCs.

The sequenced sample was PBMCs or T cells enriched from blood (not recorded which). The sequence derives from a woman aged 40-49 years with acute COVID-19.

CDR3 DNA sequence: TGTGCCAGCAGCGCACCAATACTAGCGGGAGATACCGGGGAGCTGTTTTTT. Amino acid sequence: CASSAPILAGDTGELFF. The chain links TRBV9 to TRBJ2-2, with 11 bases identical to TRBD2. This CDR3 is built from 17 residues. V was clipped by 3 bases and J by 5 bases; unmatched bases: 9. The germline gives CDR1 SGDLS, CDR2 YYNGEE.